Below, 8 T cell receptor beta chains from the same sample are listed, as sequenced in a study of blood T cell repertoires in COVID-19. Method: immunoSEQ multiplex PCR; TCRdb's copy keeps in-frame clones and lacks some. The profile shows 95,000 to 150,000 clones, 65% to 85% of them singletons. Sequencing input: peripheral blood. These receptors all stem from a man older than 75 with active or convalescent COVID-19.

Points on this clone: The same CDR3 arises from other DNA sequences in this sample as well. The chain is built from TRBV18 and TRBJ1-3; D perhaps matches TRBD1 (5 bases). The CDR3 sequence is 14 residues long. Germline V gives CDR1 KGHSH, CDR2 LQKENI. V gave up 3 bases and J gave up 0 bases, with 6 bases separating them. CDR3 protein: CASSPDSSGNTIYF. The CDR3 DNA is TGTGCCAGCTCACCCGACAGCTCTGGAAACACCATATATTTT.

The chain uses TRBV11-3 and TRBJ2-3, with 12 positions matching TRBD1. The CDR3 loop spans 16 amino acids. Germline CDR1 SGHNT, CDR2 YENEEA. V gave up 1 base and J gave up 4 bases; unmatched junction bases: 3. CDR3 protein: CASSLGGQGAPDTQYF. CDR3 sequence (DNA): TGTGCCAGCAGCTTAGGGGGACAGGGGGCCCCAGATACGCAGTATTTT.

This clone showed up just once. The rearrangement links TRBV27 to TRBJ2-3; 9 bases align to TRBD2. The CDR3 runs 14 residues. Trimming removed 5 bases from V and 7 bases from J; junction bases left unmatched: 7. The germline CDR1 and CDR2 sequences are MNHEY and SMNVEV (reference sequence). CDR3 amino acids: CASSPGLAANTQYF. For the CDR3, the DNA is TGTGCCAGCAGTCCGGGACTAGCCGCGAATACGCAGTATTTT.

V and J are TRBV4-2 and TRBJ2-3; TRBD2 aligns across 10 bases. J gave up 3 bases and V 6 bases, and 6 bases lay outside the gene matches. The CDR3 contains 15 residues. Germline-derived CDR1 and CDR2 are LGHNA and YNFKEQ. The CDR3 loop reads CASSALAGETDTQYF. The CDR3 coding sequence is TGTGCCAGCAGTGCCCTAGCGGGGGAAACAGATACGCAGTATTTT.

The chain recombines TRBV5-1 with TRBJ2-7; 7 positions match TRBD1. CDR3 length: 16 amino acids. Germline V gene sequence: CDR1 SGHRS, CDR2 YFSETQ. V lost 0 bases, J lost 5 bases, and 11 bases stayed unmatched. In DNA form, the CDR3 reads TGCGCCAGCAGCTTGGCCTTTGCTGCAGGGGGTGACGAGCAGTACTTC. It specifies CASSLAFAAGGDEQYF.

This clone was observed a handful of times. This chain uses TRBV15 with TRBJ2-7; D perhaps matches TRBD2 (5 bases). V shed 0 bases and J shed 5 bases, with 8 bases lying between them. The CDR3 runs to 13 residues. In germline, CDR1 is LNHNV, CDR2 YYDKDF (reference sequence). The CDR3 is CATSREIGDEQYF. As DNA, the CDR3 is TGTGCCACCAGCAGAGAAATCGGGGACGAGCAGTACTTC.

Here the CDR3 reads CASSIEPSGGAWTDTQYF. The CDR3 DNA follows: TGTGCCAGTAGTATAGAGCCAAGCGGGGGGGCCTGGACAGATACGCAGTATTTT. This chain links TRBV19 with TRBJ2-3, with 10 bases matching TRBD2. The CDR3 consists of 18 residues. Germline CDR1 reads LNHDA; CDR2 reads SQIVND (reference sequence). V gave up 0 bases and J gave up 3 bases; unmatched junction bases: 9.

A single count supports this clone. The chain couples TRBV6-8 to TRBJ1-4, with 7 bases that match TRBD1. With 6 bases clipped from V and 1 base from J, the junction kept 14 bases outside the gene matches. The CDR3 runs 18 residues. Per the germline V gene, CDR1 is MNHGY and CDR2 is SAAAGT. The CDR3 spells CASRRKGTGDGTNEKLFF. DNA of the CDR3: TGTGCCAGCAGACGAAAGGGAACAGGGGACGGAACTAATGAAAAACTGTTTTTT.